This T cell receptor (beta chain) was retrieved from a study of PD-1 blockade in mismatch repair-deficient tumors (dated by TCRdb to the late 2010s). For the wider study: The trial enrolled fewer than 90 consecutive patients with 11 to 12 mismatch repair-deficient cancer types between September 2013 and 2016, all previously treated and progressing. Tumor-associated T cell clones in the peripheral blood of patients responding to PD-1 blockade were tracked using deep sequencing of TCR CDR3 regions.

Turning to this clone: Its binding antigen is unknown. Qualities for individual bases were not recorded, and no much larger clone is one base off.

V is clipped by 4 bases and J by 8 bases, and the sequence between their germline boundaries is 17 bases long. CDR1 and CDR2 were assigned from the germline V gene (reference sequence) as LNHDA and SQIVND. From the cysteine up to the phenylalanine, the CDR3 has a length of 15 residues. Left in the record is the CDR3 DNA by itself, 45 bases read in frame from the first base. Results the study describes overall, beyond this receptor: Clones residing in the tumor, which were often undetectable in blood before treatment, expanded quickly after pembrolizumab and then contracted, generally before radiologic responses.

Preparation of the library involved the immunoSEQ multiplex PCR assay. The source is immuneACCESS, and TCRdb retained only in-frame sequences with V and J called. Part of the clones is not carried over; for the studies checked, unresolved V genes explain less than half of this, and the remainder is unexplained. The sample data list approximately 38,000 clones, and 70% to 80% of these were observed just once. Of the sample, about 20% falls within the top ten clones. For every enrolled patient, mismatch repair deficiency was confirmed by either polymerase chain reaction or immunohistochemistry. TCR sequencing was carried out for a few patients who responded to pembrolizumab therapy. Pembrolizumab PD-1 blockade was prospectively tested in advanced mismatch repair-deficient cancers, regardless of tissue of origin, in the phase II trial. Peripheral blood T cell samples were collected serially, before PD-1 blockade began and at several time points afterward. The timing of each blood sample was reported as weeks after the first dose of pembrolizumab.

The sequencing here drew on peripheral blood, taken 4 weeks after starting pembrolizumab. This TCR derives from an adult with mismatch repair-deficient cancer. Recombination linked TRBV19 to TRBJ1-4, with a weak D call of TRBD1 (6 bases match). The bases read TGTGCCAGTAGTACCCCCCTCTGGGGGCACGAAAAACTGTTTTTT. Its protein reads: CASSTPLWGHEKLFF.